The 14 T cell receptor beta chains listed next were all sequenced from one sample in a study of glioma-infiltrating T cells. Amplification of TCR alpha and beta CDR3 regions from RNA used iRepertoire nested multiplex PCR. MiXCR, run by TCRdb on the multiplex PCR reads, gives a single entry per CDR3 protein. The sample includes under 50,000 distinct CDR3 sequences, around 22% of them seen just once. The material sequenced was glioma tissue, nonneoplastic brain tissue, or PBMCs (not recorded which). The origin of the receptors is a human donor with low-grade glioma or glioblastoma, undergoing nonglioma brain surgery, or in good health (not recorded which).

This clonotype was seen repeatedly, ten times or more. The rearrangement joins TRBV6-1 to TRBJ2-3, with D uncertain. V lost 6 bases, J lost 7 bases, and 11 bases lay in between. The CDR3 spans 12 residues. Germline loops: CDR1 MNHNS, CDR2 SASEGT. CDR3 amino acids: CASSPVGNTQYF. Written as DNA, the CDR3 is TGTGCCAGCAGCCCCGTGGGAAATACGCAGTATTTT.

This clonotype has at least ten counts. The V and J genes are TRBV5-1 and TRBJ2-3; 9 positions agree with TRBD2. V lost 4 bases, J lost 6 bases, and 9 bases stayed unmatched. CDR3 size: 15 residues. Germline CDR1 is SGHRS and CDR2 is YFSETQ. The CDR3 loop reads CASSVGTSSWDTQYF. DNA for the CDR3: TGCGCCAGCAGCGTAGGGACTAGCTCTTGGGATACGCAGTATTTT. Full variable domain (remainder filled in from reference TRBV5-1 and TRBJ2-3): KAGVTQTPRYLIKTRGQQVTLSCSPISGHRSVSWYQQTPGQGLQFLFEYFSETQRNKGNFPGRFSGRQFSNSRSEMNVSTLELGDSALYLCASSVGTSSWDTQYFGPGTRLTVL.

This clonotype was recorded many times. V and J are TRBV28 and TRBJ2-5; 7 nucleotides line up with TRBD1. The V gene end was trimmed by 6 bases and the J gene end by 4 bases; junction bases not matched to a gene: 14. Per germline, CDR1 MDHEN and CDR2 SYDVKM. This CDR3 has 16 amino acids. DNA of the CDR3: TGTGCCAGCAGGGCTCATAGGGCAGGGGGACGAGAGACCCAGTACTTC. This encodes CASRAHRAGGRETQYF. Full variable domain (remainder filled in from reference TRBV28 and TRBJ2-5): DVKVTQSSRYLVKRTGEKVFLECVQDMDHENMFWYRQDPGLGLRLIYFSYDVKMKEKGDIPEGYSVSREKKERFSLILESASTNQTSMYLCASRAHRAGGRETQYFGPGTRLLVL.

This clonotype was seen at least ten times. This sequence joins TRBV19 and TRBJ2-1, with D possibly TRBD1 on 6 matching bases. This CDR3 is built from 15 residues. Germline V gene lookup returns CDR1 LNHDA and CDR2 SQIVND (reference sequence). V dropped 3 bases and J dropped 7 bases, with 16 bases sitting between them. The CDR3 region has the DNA TGTGCCAGTAGTATCGCGACAGGCCCTTTGAATGAGCAGTTCTTC. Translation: CASSIATGPLNEQFF.

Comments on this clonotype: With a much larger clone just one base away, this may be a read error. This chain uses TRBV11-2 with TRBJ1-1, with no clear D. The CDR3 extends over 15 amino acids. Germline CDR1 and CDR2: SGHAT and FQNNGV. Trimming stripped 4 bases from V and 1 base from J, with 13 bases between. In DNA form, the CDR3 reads TGTGCCAGCAGCTCTTCCGGGAATAAGAACACTGAAGCTTTCTTT. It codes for CASSSSGNKNTEAFF.

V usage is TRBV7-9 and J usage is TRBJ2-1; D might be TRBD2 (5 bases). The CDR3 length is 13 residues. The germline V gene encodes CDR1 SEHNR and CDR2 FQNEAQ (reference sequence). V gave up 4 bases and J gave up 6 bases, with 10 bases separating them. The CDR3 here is CASSSGIVNEQFF. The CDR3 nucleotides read TGTGCCAGCAGCTCCGGGATCGTCAATGAGCAGTTCTTC. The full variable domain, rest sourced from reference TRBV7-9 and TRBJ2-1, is DTGVSQNPRHKITKRGQNVTFRCDPISEHNRLYWYRQTLGQGPEFLTYFQNEAQLEKSRLLSDRFSAERPKGSFSTLEIQRTEQGDSAMYLCASSSGIVNEQFFGPGTRLTVL.

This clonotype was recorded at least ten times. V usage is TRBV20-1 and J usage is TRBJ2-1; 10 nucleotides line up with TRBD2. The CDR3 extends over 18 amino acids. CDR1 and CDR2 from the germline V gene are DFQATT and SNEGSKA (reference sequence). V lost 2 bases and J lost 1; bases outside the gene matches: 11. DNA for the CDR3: TGCAGTGCTAGACCAGCGGGAGGGGTAATAGGGTCCTACAATGAGCAGTTCTTC. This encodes CSARPAGGVIGSYNEQFF.

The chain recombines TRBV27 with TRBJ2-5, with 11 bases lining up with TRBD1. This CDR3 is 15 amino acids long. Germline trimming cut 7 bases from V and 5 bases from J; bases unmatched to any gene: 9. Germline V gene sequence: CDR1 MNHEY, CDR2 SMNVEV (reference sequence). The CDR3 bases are TGTGCCAGCACCGAAGGACAGGGGGCCCAGGAGACCCAGTACTTC. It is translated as CASTEGQGAQETQYF.

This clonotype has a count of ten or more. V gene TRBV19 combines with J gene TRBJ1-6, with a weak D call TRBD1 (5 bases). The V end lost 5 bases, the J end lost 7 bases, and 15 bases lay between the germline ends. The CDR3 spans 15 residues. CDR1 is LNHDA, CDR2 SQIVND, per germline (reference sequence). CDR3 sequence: CASSPGTAQNSPLHF. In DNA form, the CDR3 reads TGTGCCAGTAGTCCGGGGACGGCCCAAAATTCACCCCTCCACTTT.

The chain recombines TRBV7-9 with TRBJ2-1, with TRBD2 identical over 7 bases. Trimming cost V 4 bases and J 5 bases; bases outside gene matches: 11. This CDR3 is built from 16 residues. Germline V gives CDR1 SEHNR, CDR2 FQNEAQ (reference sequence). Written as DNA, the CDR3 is TGTGCCAGCAGCTACCTTGTAACGGGGGGAAACAATGAGCAGTTCTTC. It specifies CASSYLVTGGNNEQFF.

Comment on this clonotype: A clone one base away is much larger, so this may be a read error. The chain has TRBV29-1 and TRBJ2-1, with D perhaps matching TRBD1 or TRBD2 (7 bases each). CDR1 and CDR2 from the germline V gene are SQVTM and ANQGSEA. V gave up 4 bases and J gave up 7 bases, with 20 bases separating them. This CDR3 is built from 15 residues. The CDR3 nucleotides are TGCAGCGTTGGGGGAGGGAAGGGGGCGCTGAATGAGCAGTTCTTC. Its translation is CSVGGGKGALNEQFF.

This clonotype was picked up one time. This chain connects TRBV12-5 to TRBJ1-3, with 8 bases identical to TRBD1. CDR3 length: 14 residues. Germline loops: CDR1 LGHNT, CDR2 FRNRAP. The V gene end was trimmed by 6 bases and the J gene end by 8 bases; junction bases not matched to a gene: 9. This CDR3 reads CASGLGQGRDTIYF. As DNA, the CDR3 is TGTGCTAGTGGACTCGGACAGGGACGGGACACCATATATTTT.

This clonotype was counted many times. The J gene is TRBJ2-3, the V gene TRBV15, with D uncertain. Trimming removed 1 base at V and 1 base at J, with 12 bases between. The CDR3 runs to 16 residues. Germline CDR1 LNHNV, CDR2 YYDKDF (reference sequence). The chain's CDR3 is CATSRVSLPGTDTQYF. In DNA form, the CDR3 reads TGTGCCACCAGCAGAGTTAGCCTACCTGGCACAGATACGCAGTATTTT.

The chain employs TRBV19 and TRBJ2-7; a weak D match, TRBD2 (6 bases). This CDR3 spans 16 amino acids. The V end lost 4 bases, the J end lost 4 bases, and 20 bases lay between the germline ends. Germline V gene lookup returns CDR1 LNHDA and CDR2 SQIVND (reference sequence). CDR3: CASSRARLATYYEQYF. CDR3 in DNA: TGTGCCAGTAGTAGGGCCAGGCTAGCGACGTATTACGAGCAGTACTTC.